What follows are 28 T cell receptor beta chains derived from one specimen sequenced in a study of beta chain features in type 1 diabetes. Expressed TCRB transcripts were sequenced because the isolated RNA had all been reverse transcribed beforehand. Profiling relied on immunoSEQ multiplex PCR, and the TCRdb table lists in-frame clones only, not all of them. The sample records hundreds of thousands of clones, roughly 16% being singletons. Sequenced input: naive CD4+ T cells from blood. The receptors were sampled from a man between 18 and 29 years old in good health.

The sample holds a few counts of this clone. This rearrangement joins TRBV5-1 to TRBJ1-6; weak D call: TRBD1 (6 bases). Germline V gene sequence: CDR1 SGHRS, CDR2 YFSETQ. V was pared by 0 bases and J by 9 bases, with 16 bases between. The CDR3 totals 16 residues. The CDR3 here is CASSLGPRGSSSPLHF. In DNA, the CDR3 is TGCGCCAGCAGCTTGGGACCCAGGGGTAGTAGTTCACCCCTCCACTTT.

The rearrangement uses TRBV18 and TRBJ1-3; D gene unclear. The CDR3 runs 14 residues. CDR1 and CDR2 from the germline V gene are KGHSH and LQKENI. V was cut by 6 bases and J by 1 base, with 10 bases left in between. CDR3 in DNA: TGTGCCAGCTCCCCCCAAACATCTGGAAACACCATATATTTT. Encoded protein: CASSPQTSGNTIYF.

This clone was seen only a few times. The CDR3 region is CASSPLGQGSETQYF. In DNA form, the CDR3 reads TGCGCCAGCAGCCCACTAGGACAGGGAAGCGAGACCCAGTACTTC. The V gene is TRBV5-1, the J gene TRBJ2-5, with TRBD1 identical over 8 bases. The V and J ends lost 4 bases and 5 bases, in that order; junction bases with no gene match: 10. The CDR3 covers 15 residues. Germline V gives CDR1 SGHRS, CDR2 YFSETQ.

This clone was recorded a few times. The same CDR3 also results from other DNA sequences found in this sample. V gene TRBV5-1 combines with J gene TRBJ2-5, with TRBD1 as a possible D gene (6 bases). CDR3 length: 12 amino acids. Trimming cost V 2 bases and J 4 bases, with 6 bases left between them. Germline CDR1 and CDR2: SGHRS and YFSETQ. For the CDR3, the DNA is TGCGCCAGCAGCTTCAGGGGAGAGACCCAGTACTTC. Its protein is CASSFRGETQYF.

As regards this clone: Within the sample, other DNA sequences also encode this same CDR3. The chain is built from TRBV20-1 and TRBJ2-7; D unclear. In germline, CDR1 is DFQATT, CDR2 SNEGSKA (reference sequence). V shed 1 base and J shed 3 bases, with 4 bases lying between them. This CDR3 spans 11 amino acids. The CDR3 DNA is TGCAGTGCTAGAGTAGACTACGAGCAGTACTTC. Translation: CSARVDYEQYF.

The chain recombines TRBV7-3 with TRBJ2-1, with 9 bases lining up with TRBD2. CDR1 is SGHTA, CDR2 FQGTGA, per germline. V trimming: 5 bases; J trimming: 2 bases; junction bases outside the gene matches: 4. CDR3 size: 15 residues. The CDR3 DNA follows: TGTGCCAGCAGCACGGGACTAGCTACCTACAATGAGCAGTTCTTC. It is translated as CASSTGLATYNEQFF.

The table lists this clone with a few counts. The chain joins TRBV19 to TRBJ2-2, with D possibly matching TRBD2 (5 bases). Germline V CDR1 and CDR2: LNHDA, SQIVND (reference sequence). This CDR3 has 13 residues. V was pared by 4 bases and J by 5 bases, with 8 bases between. The CDR3 loop reads CASSRRETGELFF. For the CDR3, the DNA is TGTGCCAGTAGTAGAAGGGAGACCGGGGAGCTGTTTTTT.

This clone appeared a few times. V gene TRBV29-1 combines with J gene TRBJ1-3, with TRBD1 as a possible D gene (5 bases). Germline assignment: CDR1 SQVTM and CDR2 ANQGSEA. With 4 bases removed from V and 4 bases from J, the gap between germline ends came to 11 bases. The CDR3 loop spans 13 amino acids. CDR3 amino acids: CSVAGRVGNTIYF. The CDR3 nucleotides read TGCAGCGTTGCAGGCAGGGTAGGAAACACCATATATTTT.

In its sample, this clone was seen a few times. This chain connects TRBV10-3 to TRBJ2-1; D may correspond to TRBD1 or TRBD2 (5 bases each). The CDR3 is made up of 16 amino acids. Germline CDR1 reads ENHRY; CDR2 reads SYGVKD. V was shortened by 3 bases and J by 9 bases, with 21 bases between the two germline ends. In DNA, the CDR3 is TGTGCCATCAGTGAACGTCGGGACCCTGTCACTAGTGAGCAGTTCTTC. Translated, it gives CAISERRDPVTSEQFF.

The table lists this clone with a few counts. V gene TRBV5-1 combines with J gene TRBJ2-7; TRBD2 matches 7 bases. Germline V gene sequence: CDR1 SGHRS, CDR2 YFSETQ. The junction had 12 bases not matched to a gene; V was cut back by 6 bases and J by 0 bases. The CDR3 contains 16 residues. In nucleotides, the CDR3 is TGCGCCAGCAACTTACTAGCGAGAGGGGTCTCCTACGAGCAGTACTTC. Protein product: CASNLLARGVSYEQYF.

This clone was observed a handful of times. The V gene is TRBV29-1, the J gene TRBJ2-3; no clear D. Germline CDR1 reads SQVTM; CDR2 reads ANQGSEA. This CDR3 has 13 amino acids. Trimming cost V 2 bases and J 4 bases, with 10 bases left between them. This CDR3 is CSVEPRLADTQYF. CDR3 DNA sequence: TGCAGCGTTGAACCCAGGTTGGCAGATACGCAGTATTTT.

This clone was detected a few times. The chain is built from TRBV9 and TRBJ1-6; TRBD1 agrees at 10 bases. The trim removed 3 bases at V and 9 bases at J, leaving 6 bases unmatched. CDR1 and CDR2 (germline): SGDLS, YYNGEE. The CDR3 length is 15 residues. CDR3 sequence: CASSAATGGLSPLHF. The CDR3 nucleotides read TGTGCCAGCAGCGCCGCGACAGGGGGCCTTTCACCCCTCCACTTT.

This clone was detected a few times. V usage is TRBV9 and J usage is TRBJ1-2; D unresolved. Trimming took 0 bases from V and 4 from J, leaving 13 bases between them. Germline V gives CDR1 SGDLS, CDR2 YYNGEE. The CDR3 runs 15 residues. The DNA of the CDR3 is TGTGCCAGCAGCGTAGATCCGGGATCGGGCTATGGCTACACCTTC. This translates into CASSVDPGSGYGYTF. Full variable domain (outside the CDR3, taken from reference TRBV9 and TRBJ1-2): DSGVTQTPKHLITATGQRVTLRCSPRSGDLSVYWYQQSLDQGLQFLIQYYNGEERAKGNILERFSAQQFPDLHSELNLSSLELGDSALYFCASSVDPGSGYGYTFGSGTRLTVV.

This clone has only a few counts. CDR3 DNA: TGCGCCAGCAGCTTGGAAGGCAGGGCCTACGAGCAGTACTTC. Amino acids: CASSLEGRAYEQYF. This chain uses TRBV5-1 with TRBJ2-7; D possibly corresponds to TRBD1 (5 bases). Trimming took off 0 bases at V and 2 bases at J, with 9 bases between the two ends. The length of the CDR3 is 14 residues. Germline lookup yields CDR1 SGHRS and CDR2 YFSETQ.

Regarding this clone: Other DNA sequences in the sample encode the same CDR3. This chain links TRBV7-9 with TRBJ1-1; 7 positions match TRBD1. CDR3 size: 14 residues. V lost 3 bases and J lost 3; bases outside the gene matches: 4. Germline loops: CDR1 SEHNR, CDR2 FQNEAQ (reference sequence). The CDR3 DNA reads as TGTGCCAGCAGCTTCGGGCAGGGGGACACTGAAGCTTTCTTT. Protein product: CASSFGQGDTEAFF.

This clone showed up just a few times. The chain employs TRBV25-1 and TRBJ2-7, with D tentatively TRBD1 (6 bases). CDR3 length: 14 residues. Trimming removed 8 bases from V and 2 bases from J, with 16 bases in between. From germline, CDR1 is MGHDK and CDR2 SYGVNS. In DNA form, the CDR3 reads TGTGCCAGCGCCTGGGGGCCCGGAACCTACGAGCAGTACTTC. It is translated as CASAWGPGTYEQYF.

This chain uses TRBV5-4 with TRBJ2-1, with a possible D match to TRBD1 (5 bases). V dropped 2 bases and J dropped 10 bases, with 10 bases sitting between them. CDR3 length equals 12 residues. Germline assignment: CDR1 SGHNT and CDR2 YYREEE (reference sequence). This CDR3 reads CASSFGRGEQFF. As DNA, the CDR3 is TGTGCCAGCAGCTTTGGTAGGGGCGAGCAGTTCTTC.

This clone was observed a few times. The chain has TRBV2 and TRBJ1-5; 9 bases map to TRBD1. The V gene's germline CDR1 is SNHLY and CDR2 FYNNEI. The CDR3 length is 14 residues. The junction had 7 bases not matched to a gene; V was cut back by 7 bases and J by 6 bases. The CDR3, as DNA: TGTGCCAGCACCCTACAGGGGGCCGGTCAGCCCCAGCATTTT. Protein product: CASTLQGAGQPQHF.

The chain recombines TRBV28 with TRBJ2-1, with TRBD2 matching 11 bases. The CDR3 sequence is 14 residues long. Trimming removed 4 bases from V and 8 bases from J; junction bases left unmatched: 4. Germline loops: CDR1 MDHEN, CDR2 SYDVKM. Here the CDR3 DNA reads TGTGCCAGCAGTTATAGCGGGAGGGCCCATGAGCAGTTCTTC. It yields the protein CASSYSGRAHEQFF.

This clone was picked up a small number of times. J is TRBJ1-1 and V is TRBV7-2; D ambiguous. The CDR3 is made up of 13 amino acids. CDR1 and CDR2 (germline): SGHTA, FQGNSA. V gave up 5 bases and J gave up 3 bases, with 10 bases separating them. CDR3 coding DNA: TGTGCCAGCAGCGAGTACCGGGACACTGAAGCTTTCTTT. Encoded protein: CASSEYRDTEAFF.

In this sample, this clone turned up a few times. The gene calls are TRBV16 and TRBJ1-2; D might be TRBD1 (6 bases). The ends were cut back, 4 bases at V and 4 bases at J, with 10 bases in the middle. The length of the CDR3 is 13 residues. Germline CDR1 and CDR2: KGHSY and FQNENV. CDR3 in DNA: TGTGCCAGCAGCCCCGGACAGTTCTATGGCTACACCTTC. Translating gives CASSPGQFYGYTF.

The chain combines TRBV18 with TRBJ1-1; no definite D call. Looked up from germline, CDR1 is KGHSH and CDR2 is LQKENI. Trimming pared 6 bases from V and 0 bases from J, leaving 11 bases between. CDR3 length equals 14 residues. CDR3: CASSGGRMNTEAFF. The CDR3 DNA is TGTGCCAGCTCTGGAGGTCGGATGAACACTGAAGCTTTCTTT.

This chain uses TRBV5-1 with TRBJ1-1; perhaps TRBD1 as D (6 bases). There are 16 residues in the CDR3. In germline, CDR1 is SGHRS, CDR2 YFSETQ. Trimming removed 0 bases from V and 0 bases from J, with 12 bases in between. CDR3 DNA sequence: TGCGCCAGCAGCTTGGTAACAGGGAGTGTGAACACTGAAGCTTTCTTT. Protein: CASSLVTGSVNTEAFF.

This chain joins TRBV9 and TRBJ2-3; D is tentatively TRBD1 or TRBD2 (6 bases each). Germline V lookup: CDR1 SGDLS, CDR2 YYNGEE. This CDR3 is built from 15 residues. Trimming left V 1 base short and J 2 bases short, with 11 bases between. The CDR3 loop is CASSVRGPYTDTQYF. The CDR3 coding sequence is TGTGCCAGCAGCGTACGGGGGCCGTACACAGATACGCAGTATTTT.

The chain has TRBV6-5 and TRBJ2-2, with 7 positions matching TRBD1. The J segment lost 7 bases and the V segment lost 0 bases, leaving 5 bases of the junction unmatched. The germline CDR1 and CDR2 sequences are MNHEY and SVGAGI. The CDR3 length is 15 residues. The CDR3 loop is CASSYSRGRDGELFF. DNA of the CDR3: TGTGCCAGCAGTTACTCGAGGGGGCGCGACGGGGAGCTGTTTTTT.

The chain uses TRBV7-2 and TRBJ2-1; weak D call: TRBD2 (7 bases). Per germline, CDR1 SGHTA and CDR2 FQGNSA. This CDR3 has 16 amino acids. V was trimmed by 5 bases and J by 8 bases, leaving 22 bases between them. The DNA of the CDR3 is TGTGCCAGCAGCCTCCAGCGCGGGGGCCCCTTCTATGAGCAGTTCTTC. This gives the protein CASSLQRGGPFYEQFF.

This clone was recorded a few times. The chain employs TRBV7-2 and TRBJ2-7; D call uncertain. The CDR3 runs to 14 residues. Germline V gene data show CDR1 as SGHTA and CDR2 as FQGNSA. V gave up 4 bases and J gave up 3 bases, with 13 bases separating them. The CDR3 nucleotides are TGTGCCAGCAGCTCTGCTTACATAAACTACGAGCAGTACTTC. This gives the protein CASSSAYINYEQYF.

The chain combines TRBV28 with TRBJ2-1; TRBD2 agrees at 11 bases. The CDR3 covers 16 residues. Trimming took 4 bases from V and 4 from J; bases not matched to a gene: 6. Per germline, CDR1 MDHEN and CDR2 SYDVKM. In DNA, the CDR3 is TGTGCCAGCAGTTCCCCGGGACTAGCGGTATACAATGAGCAGTTCTTC. It codes for CASSSPGLAVYNEQFF.